The rows below give T cell receptor beta chains drawn from one sample of a study of early T cells in non-severe SARS-CoV-2 infection. Using its own MiXCR run on the 5' RACE reads, TCRdb lists one record per CDR3 protein. The sample lists some 110,000 distinct CDR3 sequences; about 16% were seen once. Sequences were obtained from whole blood. The receptors stem from an adult who was a healthcare worker with PCR-confirmed SARS-CoV-2 infection or an uninfected control (not recorded which). The CDR3 runs from the conserved cysteine through the conserved F or W. D genes are given only for firm matches. Only some rows state a clone size, as once, few, many or a class for expanded clones.

>NA|few|TRBV7-2|TRBJ2-1
TGTGCCAGCAGCTTAGCGGAGGGTGGATGGAATGAGCAGTTCTTC
CASSLAEGGWNEQFF
>TRBD2|many|TRBV20-1|TRBJ2-3
TGCAGTGCCGGAACTAGCGGTCGTACAGATACGCAGTATTTT
CSAGTSGRTDTQYF
>NA|NA|TRBV29-1|TRBJ2-5
TGCAGCGTGGGACCTCGGGAGACCCAGTACTTC
CSVGPRETQYF
>NA|few|TRBV7-9|TRBJ2-3
TGTGCCAGCAGCTGGATAACAGATACGCAGTATTTT
CASSWITDTQYF
>NA|few|TRBV19|TRBJ2-2
TGTGCCAGTAGTATCTCTGAAACCGGGGAGCTGTTTTTT
CASSISETGELFF
>TRBD2|few|TRBV10-3|TRBJ2-3
TGTGCCACCCAGGAGTCTAGCGGGGGCATCACAGATACGCAGTATTTT
CATQESSGGITDTQYF
>TRBD2|NA|TRBV5-6|TRBJ2-5
TGTGCCAGCAGCATTCAGCGGGGGAGCTGGGGGACCCAGTACTTC
CASSIQRGSWGTQYF
>NA|NA|TRBV5-1|TRBJ2-7
TGCGCCAGCAGCTTCGCGACAGGAGGAGCCTACGAGCAGTACTTC
CASSFATGGAYEQYF
>NA|few|TRBV6-2/TRBV6-3|TRBJ1-1
TGTGCCAGCAGTCCGGGAAGCATGAACACTGAAGCTTTCTTT
CASSPGSMNTEAFF
>NA|NA|TRBV5-4|TRBJ2-3
TGTGCCAGCAGCTCCGTTCGGGAAACAGATACGCAGTATTTT
CASSSVRETDTQYF
>NA|NA|TRBV7-3|TRBJ2-1
TGTGCCAGCAGCTTAGGACCGGGACACTACAATGAGCAGTTCTTC
CASSLGPGHYNEQFF
>NA|NA|TRBV25-1|TRBJ2-2
TGTGCCAGCAGTGAATATAGGGCCGGGGAGCTGTTTTTT
CASSEYRAGELFF
>TRBD1|many|TRBV24-1|TRBJ2-7
TGTGCCAAACCGGGACAGAACTACGAGCAGTACTTC
CAKPGQNYEQYF
>NA|NA|TRBV27|TRBJ1-2
TGTGCCAGCAGTTTAGACGGAAGGGGGGCGGCTGGCTACACCTTC
CASSLDGRGAAGYTF
>TRBD1|NA|TRBV20-1|TRBJ1-1
TGCAGTGCTCTGACAGGGGTGAACACTGAAGCTTTCTTT
CSALTGVNTEAFF
>NA|NA|TRBV7-2|TRBJ2-7
TGTGCCAGCAGACCGACAAGCTCCTACGAGCAGTACTTC
CASRPTSSYEQYF
>TRBD1|NA|TRBV20-1|TRBJ1-5
TGCAGTGCTATTGGGACAGGGAAACAGCCCCAGCATTTT
CSAIGTGKQPQHF
>NA|NA|TRBV10-3|TRBJ2-6
TGTGCCATCAGTGATTCTGGGGCCAACGTCCTGACTTTC
CAISDSGANVLTF
>NA|few|TRBV2|TRBJ1-4
TGTGCCAGCAGTGGCAGAAGGTTGTTCGGCAGGGATGATGAAAAACTGTTTTTT
CASSGRRLFGRDDEKLFF
>NA|NA|TRBV27|TRBJ1-2
TGTGCCAGCAGACTACAGGGTGGGTATGGCTACACCTTC
CASRLQGGYGYTF
>TRBD1|NA|TRBV12-3/TRBV12-4|TRBJ2-7
TGTGCCAGCAGTCTGACAGGGGTGTCCTACGAGCAGTACTTC
CASSLTGVSYEQYF
>TRBD1|many|TRBV10-3|TRBJ2-5
TGTGCCATCAGCCCCGGACAGGGCCAAGAGACCCAGTACTTC
CAISPGQGQETQYF
>NA|few|TRBV4-1|TRBJ2-1
TGCGCCAGCAGCCAAGTGCGGGGAGGCAATGAGCAGTTCTTC
CASSQVRGGNEQFF
>NA|many|TRBV14|TRBJ2-1
TGTGCCAGCAGCCAAGATCGTCTCAATGAGCAGTTCTTC
CASSQDRLNEQFF
>TRBD2|many|TRBV20-1|TRBJ2-1
TGCAGTGCTCCTAGCGGCCCTTACAATGAGCAGTTCTTC
CSAPSGPYNEQFF
>NA|few|TRBV18|TRBJ2-6
TGTGCCAGCTCACCACCGGAGTCTGGGGCCAACGTCCTGACTTTC
CASSPPESGANVLTF
>TRBD2|NA|TRBV5-4|TRBJ2-1
TGTGCCAGCAGCCCCGGGACTAGCGGGGGCTACAATGAGCAGTTCTTC
CASSPGTSGGYNEQFF
>NA|NA|TRBV28|TRBJ2-4
TGTGCCAGCAGTTTTAAGGACATTCAGTACTTC
CASSFKDIQYF
>TRBD1|NA|TRBV9|TRBJ1-3
TGTGCCAGCAGCGTGACAGGGGGTAAAGGAAACACCATATATTTT
CASSVTGGKGNTIYF
>TRBD2|NA|TRBV7-9|TRBJ2-2
TGTGCCAGCAGCGACCCCTATGGCGGGGGGACAAACACCAGGGAGCTGTTTTTT
CASSDPYGGGTNTRELFF
>TRBD1|NA|TRBV30|TRBJ2-3
TGTGCCTGGAGTGTTAAGGAGACAGGGGGTCCAGATACGCAGTATTTT
CAWSVKETGGPDTQYF
>NA|few|TRBV20-1|TRBJ1-5
TGCAGTGCTCTTTTGGGGCCAGTGGGGCAGCCCCAGCATTTT
CSALLGPVGQPQHF
>TRBD1|NA|TRBV5-1|TRBJ1-3
TGCGCCAGCAGCGGGTGGACAGGGTCTGGAAACACCATATATTTT
CASSGWTGSGNTIYF
>NA|many|TRBV5-1|TRBJ2-2
TGCGCCAGCAGCCTGAGTTGGGTCACCGGGGAGCTGTTTTTT
CASSLSWVTGELFF
>NA|many|TRBV13|TRBJ2-1
TGTGCCACAATGAAGTACAATGAGCAGTTCTTC
CATMKYNEQFF
>NA|few|TRBV4-2|TRBJ2-3
TGTGCCAGCAGAGTTGACTCTAGCACAGATACGCAGTATTTT
CASRVDSSTDTQYF
>TRBD1|NA|TRBV28|TRBJ1-2
TGTGCCAGCAGTGTACAGGGGTTAGCCTATGGCTACACCTTC
CASSVQGLAYGYTF